A single T cell receptor (beta chain) is shown here with its context. Its antigen is undetermined. Every subset's genomic DNA went evenly onto several immunoSEQ plates. Per the authors' pipeline: As immunoSEQ supplied junction-only sequences (without quality scores), filtering differed. Assay used: immunoSEQ multiplex PCR; TCRdb lists only in-frame clones, some missing. The DNA was the basis for D and trimming; V, J and clone size are from that table. Of approximately 2.3 million clones in the sample, over 85% were seen once. The sample originates from a study of shared clonotypes between healthy human individuals. Study-wide points: What naive subsets generally showed was a larger estimated richness than memory subsets showed. Sampling involved blood alone; tissue repertoires likely differ.

This CDR3 region has 14 residues. Per germline, CDR1 MNHEY and CDR2 SVGAGI. Trimming removed 2 bases from V and 2 bases from J, with 10 bases in between. The origin of this receptor is a man between 18 and 35 years old in good health. Some clones in this sample may be carry-over from other donors' samples. Sequenced material: naive CD4+ T cells from PBMCs. Subset given: CD45RA+ positively selected. The chain employs TRBV6-5 and TRBJ2-7, with no clear D. The CDR3: CASSYIMDPYEQYF. In DNA, the CDR3 is TGTGCCAGCAGTTACATTATGGACCCCTACGAGCAGTACTTC.